The 2 T cell receptor beta chains given below trace back to one sample, sequenced in a study of blood T cell repertoires in COVID-19. Assay: immunoSEQ multiplex PCR; the TCRdb copy retains only in-frame clones and omits some. Here the sample spans roughly 32,000 clones, more than 85% being singletons. Sequenced sample: peripheral blood. All receptors derive from a man aged 55 to 70 with acute or convalescent COVID-19.

This clone was detected a few times. The chain is built from TRBV7-9 and TRBJ1-2; 7 nucleotides line up with TRBD1. The length of the CDR3 is 14 residues. Germline assignment: CDR1 SEHNR and CDR2 FQNEAQ (reference sequence). J was trimmed by 6 bases and V by 4 bases; bases with no gene match: 8. The CDR3 loop is CASSYGTASHGYTF. The CDR3 DNA reads as TGTGCCAGCAGCTACGGGACAGCAAGTCATGGCTACACCTTC.

J is TRBJ2-1 and V is TRBV14, with TRBD2 matching over 10 bases. The V gene end was trimmed by 2 bases and the J gene end by 3 bases; junction bases not matched to a gene: 7. Germline assignment: CDR1 SGHDN and CDR2 FVKESK. This CDR3 is 17 amino acids long. The chain's CDR3 is CASSQLIAGGRYNEQFF. The DNA of the CDR3 is TGTGCCAGCAGCCAACTCATAGCGGGAGGCCGCTACAATGAGCAGTTCTTC.